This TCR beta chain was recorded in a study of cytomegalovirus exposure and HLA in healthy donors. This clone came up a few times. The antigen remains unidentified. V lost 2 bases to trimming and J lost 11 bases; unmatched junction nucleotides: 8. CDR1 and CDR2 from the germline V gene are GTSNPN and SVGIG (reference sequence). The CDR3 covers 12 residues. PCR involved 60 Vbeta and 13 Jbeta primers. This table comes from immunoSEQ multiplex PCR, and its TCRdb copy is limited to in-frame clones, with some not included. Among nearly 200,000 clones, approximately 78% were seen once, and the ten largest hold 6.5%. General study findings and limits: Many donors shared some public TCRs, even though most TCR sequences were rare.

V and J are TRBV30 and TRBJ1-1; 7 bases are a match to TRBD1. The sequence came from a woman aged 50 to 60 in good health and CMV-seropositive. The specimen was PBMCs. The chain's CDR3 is CAWSFSGRGAFF. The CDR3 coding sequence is TGTGCCTGGAGTTTTTCTGGCAGGGGGGCTTTCTTT.